Each of the 8 T cell receptor beta chains below was sequenced from the same sample in a study of blood T cell repertoires in COVID-19. The data were produced by immunoSEQ multiplex PCR, yet TCRdb's version contains in-frame clones alone and is incomplete. Here the sample spans 72,000 or so clones, 75% to 90% being singletons. Specimen: peripheral blood. Receptors were obtained from an elderly woman with active or convalescent COVID-19.

CDR3: CASSSRTSADTGELFF. The DNA of the CDR3 is TGTGCCAGCAGCTCCCGGACTAGCGCCGACACCGGGGAGCTGTTTTTT. The V call is TRBV9, the J call TRBJ2-2; 9 bases line up with TRBD2. The germline V gene encodes CDR1 SGDLS and CDR2 YYNGEE. Trimming at V came to 4 bases and at J to 3 bases, leaving 7 bases not matched to a gene. This CDR3 has 16 residues.

The gene calls are TRBV6-6 and TRBJ2-4, with 7 positions matching TRBD1. The V segment lost 7 bases and the J segment 0 bases; nucleotides outside the gene matches: 9. The V gene's germline CDR1 is MNHNY and CDR2 SVGAGI (reference sequence). This CDR3 is built from 16 residues. The CDR3 DNA reads TGTGCCAGCACCCAGGGACAGCTTCTAGCCAAAAACATTCAGTACTTC. Translation gives CASTQGQLLAKNIQYF.

With regard to this clone: One end of the junction fails to match germline, which may point to a read error. The CDR3 sequence is CASSPSGGASTDTQYF. Here the CDR3 DNA reads TGTGCTAGCAGCCCTAGCGGGGGGGCTAGCACAGATACGCAGTATTTT. The chain recombines TRBV7-7 with TRBJ2-3, with 12 bases aligning to TRBD2. Germline CDR1 is SSHAT and CDR2 is FNYEAQ (reference sequence). This CDR3 spans 16 amino acids.

The chain links TRBV10-3 to TRBJ2-3, with D unclear. Germline V gene data show CDR1 as ENHRY and CDR2 as SYGVKD. This CDR3 is 11 amino acids long. V gave up 3 bases and J gave up 6 bases, with 4 bases separating them. CDR3 sequence: CAISDRDTQYF. The CDR3 region has the DNA TGTGCCATCAGTGACCGGGATACGCAGTATTTT.

The V gene is TRBV16, the J gene TRBJ2-2; D possibly corresponds to TRBD1 (5 bases). Germline V gene data show CDR1 as KGHSY and CDR2 as FQNENV. The CDR3 has 11 residues. V lost 7 bases and J 6 bases, leaving 6 bases between the germline ends. CDR3 nucleotides: TGTGCCAGCACCAGGGCCGGGGAGCTGTTTTTT. Its translation: CASTRAGELFF. The whole variable domain, remainder taken from reference TRBV16 and TRBJ2-2, is GEEVAQTPKHLVRGEGQKAKLYCAPIKGHSYVFWYQQVLKNEFKFLISFQNENVFDETGMPKERFSAKCLPNSPCSLEIQATKLEDSAVYFCASTRAGELFFGEGSRLTVL.

V usage is TRBV28 and J usage is TRBJ1-3, with D hard to call. V was shortened by 3 bases and J by 0 bases, with 12 bases between the two germline ends. Germline assignment: CDR1 MDHEN and CDR2 SYDVKM. CDR3 length equals 16 residues. The CDR3 DNA is TGTGCCAGCAGTTTGTCGCGCGGGTTCTCTGGAAACACCATATATTTT. It encodes CASSLSRGFSGNTIYF.

The chain uses TRBV7-8 and TRBJ2-2, with TRBD2 matching 12 bases. V was clipped by 2 bases and J by 3 bases; unmatched bases: 7. The CDR3 totals 18 residues. Germline assignment: CDR1 SGHVS and CDR2 FQNEAQ. Written as DNA, the CDR3 is TGTGCCAGCAGCTTAAGGCTAGCGGGGGGGCTGGACACCGGGGAGCTGTTTTTT. Amino acids: CASSLRLAGGLDTGELFF.

This chain links TRBV6-2 or TRBV6-3 with TRBJ1-4; 7 positions match TRBD1. Germline CDR1 and CDR2: MNHEY and SVGEGT. The CDR3 is 15 residues long. V dropped 4 bases and J dropped 2; count of bases not matched to a gene: 4. For the CDR3, the DNA is TGTGCCAGCAGTTTCCTGGACAGGACTAATGAAAAACTGTTTTTT. Translated: CASSFLDRTNEKLFF.